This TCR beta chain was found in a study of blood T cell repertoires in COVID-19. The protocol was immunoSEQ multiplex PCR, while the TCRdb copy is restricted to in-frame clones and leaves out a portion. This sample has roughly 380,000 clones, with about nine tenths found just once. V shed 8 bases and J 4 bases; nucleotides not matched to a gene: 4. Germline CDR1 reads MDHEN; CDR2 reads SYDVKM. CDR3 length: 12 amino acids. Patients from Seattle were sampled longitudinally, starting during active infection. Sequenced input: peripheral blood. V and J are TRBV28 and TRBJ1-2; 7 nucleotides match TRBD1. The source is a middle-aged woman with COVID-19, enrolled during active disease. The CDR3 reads CASRTGPYGYTF. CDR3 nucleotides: TGTGCCAGCCGGACAGGCCCCTATGGCTACACCTTC.